These 20 T cell receptor beta chains were all obtained from the same sample, sequenced in a study of shared clonotypes between healthy human individuals. Data came from immunoSEQ multiplex PCR; TCRdb stores just in-frame clones and leaves some out. This table has about 1.1 million clones, about 84% appearing once. Sequencing input: memory CD4+ T cells from PBMCs. Documented subset: CD45RA-negative fraction. The receptors stem from a man younger than 35 in good health. Some clones in this sample may be carry-over from other donors' samples.

This sequence joins TRBV12-2 and TRBJ2-7; the table's D call TRBD2 went unverified against the DNA. TRBV12-2 is a pseudogene segment. CDR3 length equals 18 residues. The CDR3 DNA follows: TGTGCAAGTCGCTTAGTTAGAGAGCGGGAGGTACGCTCCTACGAGCAGTACTTC. Protein: CASRLVREREVRSYEQYF.

The chain carries TRBV7-6 and TRBJ2-1; 8 bases fit TRBD2. Germline values: CDR1 SGHVS, CDR2 FNYEAQ. The CDR3 covers 15 residues. V was pared by 5 bases and J by 3 bases, with 6 bases of the junction left unmatched. This chain's CDR3 is CASSQTSGIYNEQFF. CDR3 nucleotide sequence: TGTGCCAGCAGCCAAACTAGCGGTATCTACAATGAGCAGTTCTTC.

This chain connects TRBV5-1 to TRBJ2-7, with D possibly TRBD1 on 5 matching bases. The length of the CDR3 is 14 residues. Germline CDR1 SGHRS, CDR2 YFSETQ. Between the trimmed V and J ends, which lost 0 bases and 4 bases, there was a span of 11 bases. The CDR3 protein is CASSLDYRMYEQYF. The CDR3 region has the DNA TGCGCCAGCAGCTTGGATTACAGGATGTACGAGCAGTACTTC.

This clone was observed a single time. The chain is built from TRBV9 and TRBJ2-7, with D tentatively TRBD1 or TRBD2 (5 bases each). CDR1 is SGDLS, CDR2 YYNGEE, per germline. This CDR3 is built from 14 residues. Trimming removed 0 bases from V and 3 bases from J, with 10 bases in between. For the CDR3, the DNA is TGTGCCAGCAGCGTAGGAGAGGGGCTCTACGAGCAGTACTTC. Translating it yields CASSVGEGLYEQYF.

The rearrangement joins TRBV4-3 to TRBJ2-3; 9 nucleotides line up with TRBD2. Trimming took 1 base from V and 0 from J; bases not matched to a gene: 11. The CDR3 length is 19 residues. Germline V CDR1 and CDR2: LGHNA, YSLEER. The CDR3 region is CASSQGASGEGSSTDTQYF. DNA of the CDR3: TGCGCCAGCAGCCAAGGGGCTAGCGGGGAGGGGTCTAGCACAGATACGCAGTATTTT.

The CDR3 nucleotides are TGCGCCAGCAGCCCGGGGACGCTTCAAACCGGGTATGGCTACACCTTC. As protein: CASSPGTLQTGYGYTF. The rearrangement joins TRBV5-1 to TRBJ1-2; TRBD1 might be the D (5 bases). CDR1 is SGHRS and CDR2 is YFSETQ in the germline V gene. CDR3 length equals 16 residues. V lost 4 bases, J lost 5 bases, and 21 bases lay in between.

The rearrangement joins TRBV19 to TRBJ1-1, with 7 nucleotides matching TRBD1. V shed 2 bases and J 6 bases; nucleotides not matched to a gene: 9. The CDR3 has 15 amino acids. Germline V gene sequence: CDR1 LNHDA, CDR2 SQIVND (reference sequence). CDR3 sequence: CASSISPRGQAEAFF. The CDR3, as DNA: TGTGCCAGTAGTATAAGCCCGAGGGGGCAGGCTGAAGCTTTCTTT.

The chain has TRBV5-1 and TRBJ2-7, with a tentative D call TRBD1 (6 bases). Per the germline V gene, CDR1 is SGHRS and CDR2 is YFSETQ. The CDR3 length is 14 residues. V was clipped by 3 bases and J by 2 bases, with 12 bases between them. The CDR3 DNA reads TGCGCCAGCAGCTCCATGGGACACACCTACGAGCAGTACTTC. Translation gives CASSSMGHTYEQYF.

J is TRBJ1-4 and V is TRBV2; D ambiguous. The germline CDR1 and CDR2 sequences are SNHLY and FYNNEI. Trimming removed 4 bases from V and 7 bases from J, with 10 bases in between. The CDR3 extends over 13 amino acids. The CDR3 sequence is CASSATYPEKLFF. The DNA of the CDR3 is TGTGCCAGCAGTGCAACTTACCCTGAAAAACTGTTTTTT. Filled out from reference TRBV2 and TRBJ1-4, the complete variable domain reads EPEVTQTPSHQVTQMGQEVILRCVPISNHLYFYWYRQILGQKVEFLVSFYNNEISEKSEIFDDQFSVERPDGSNFTLKIRSTKLEDSAMYFCASSATYPEKLFFGSGTQLSVL.

The table lists this clone with a count of one. This may be a read error: a much more frequent sequence differs by one nucleotide. Other DNA sequences in the sample encode the same CDR3. The gene calls are TRBV7-2 and TRBJ2-7; 12 bases align to TRBD2. This CDR3 comprises 15 residues. Germline CDR1 is SGHTA and CDR2 is FQGNSA. V dropped 4 bases and J dropped 2; count of bases not matched to a gene: 3. The CDR3 loop reads CASSSTSGRTYEQYF. In DNA form, the CDR3 reads TGTGCCAGCAGCTCCACTAGCGGGAGGACCTACGAGCAGTACTTC. Full variable domain (outside the CDR3, taken from reference TRBV7-2 and TRBJ2-7): GAGVSQSPSNKVTEKGKDVELRCDPISGHTALYWYRQSLGQGLEFLIYFQGNSAPDKSGLPSDRFSAERTGGSVSTLTIQRTQQEDSAVYLCASSSTSGRTYEQYFGPGTRLTVT.

This clone was seen more than once but under ten times. Here the CDR3 reads CASSVEDGSQYEQYF. CDR3 nucleotide sequence: TGTGCCAGCAGCGTAGAGGACGGGTCCCAGTACGAGCAGTACTTC. J is TRBJ2-7 and V is TRBV9; D is undetermined. This CDR3 contains 15 residues. V shed 0 bases and J shed 4 bases, with 14 bases lying between them. Looked up from germline, CDR1 is SGDLS and CDR2 is YYNGEE.

This clone was seen a handful of times. The chain joins TRBV5-1 to TRBJ2-1; 10 nucleotides align to TRBD2. Unmatched junction bases numbered 9, after V lost 8 bases and J lost 4 bases. In germline, CDR1 is SGHRS, CDR2 YFSETQ. The CDR3 sequence is 15 residues long. The chain's CDR3 is CASRAGTSAYNEQFF. As DNA, the CDR3 is TGCGCCAGTAGAGCCGGGACTAGCGCTTACAATGAGCAGTTCTTC.

The chain links TRBV4-1 to TRBJ1-5; possible D gene TRBD1, 5 bases. Between the trimmed V and J ends, which lost 5 bases and 5 bases, there was a span of 10 bases. In germline, CDR1 is MGHRA, CDR2 YSYEKL. This CDR3 comprises 13 residues. The CDR3 sequence: CASSFQGDQPQHF. CDR3 in DNA: TGCGCCAGCAGCTTCCAGGGAGATCAGCCCCAGCATTTT.

Worth noting for this clone: One end of the junction fails to match germline, which may point to a read error. The V call is TRBV5-4, the J call TRBJ1-4, with TRBD1 as a possible D gene (5 bases). This CDR3 contains 13 residues. The germline V gene encodes CDR1 SGHNT and CDR2 YYREEE (reference sequence). CDR3 nucleotide sequence: TGCGCCAGCAGCCACCGGGGGAATGAAAAACTGTTTTTT. This sequence encodes CASSHRGNEKLFF.

The chain recombines TRBV6-6 with TRBJ2-7, with 10 bases aligning to TRBD2. This CDR3 has 16 residues. J was trimmed by 1 base and V by 1 base; bases with no gene match: 4. Germline V gene lookup returns CDR1 MNHNY and CDR2 SVGAGI (reference sequence). This chain's CDR3 is CASSYFRTSGSYEQYF. CDR3 nucleotides: TGTGCCAGCAGTTACTTTCGGACTAGCGGTTCCTACGAGCAGTACTTC.

This chain links TRBV28 with TRBJ2-2; D is perhaps TRBD1 or TRBD2 (5 bases each). V was pared by 3 bases and J by 0 bases, with 11 bases between. The CDR3 is 16 amino acids. Germline CDR1 MDHEN, CDR2 SYDVKM. The CDR3, as DNA: TGTGCCAGCAGTTTCGGGGCGGAGTCGAACACCGGGGAGCTGTTTTTT. Translating gives CASSFGAESNTGELFF.

In its sample, this clone was seen a few times. The V and J genes are TRBV18 and TRBJ2-7; no clear D. This CDR3 spans 12 amino acids. V was trimmed by 3 bases and J by 3 bases, leaving 6 bases between them. CDR1 and CDR2 from the germline V gene are KGHSH and LQKENI. The CDR3: CASSPRNYEQYF. CDR3 nucleotides: TGTGCCAGCTCACCGAGGAACTACGAGCAGTACTTC. Full variable domain (remainder filled in from reference TRBV18 and TRBJ2-7): NAGVMQNPRHLVRRRGQEARLRCSPMKGHSHVYWYRQLPEEGLKFMVYLQKENIIDESGMPKERFSAEFPKEGPSILRIQQVVRGDSAAYFCASSPRNYEQYFGPGTRLTVT.

This clone appeared a single time. CDR3: CASSPARTDLSDEQFF. CDR3 nucleotides: TGTGCCAGCAGCCCCGCCCGGACAGATTTAAGCGATGAGCAGTTCTTC. The chain links TRBV7-3 to TRBJ2-1; weak D call: TRBD1 (6 bases). The germline CDR1 and CDR2 sequences are SGHTA and FQGTGA. The V gene lost 5 bases and the J gene lost 8 bases, with 22 bases spanning the gap. The length of the CDR3 is 16 residues.

The table lists this clone with a few counts. The V and J genes are TRBV18 and TRBJ2-2; D might be TRBD2 (6 bases). This CDR3 contains 15 residues. Deletions cut 2 bases from V and 1 base from J, with 8 bases between. Germline assignment: CDR1 KGHSH and CDR2 LQKENI. The CDR3 nucleotides are TGTGCCAGCTCACCAGCGGGAATGAACACCGGGGAGCTGTTTTTT. Translated: CASSPAGMNTGELFF.

The V call is TRBV7-2, the J call TRBJ2-1; the match to TRBD2 covers 13 bases. The CDR3 loop spans 16 amino acids. J gave up 4 bases and V 5 bases, and 5 bases lay outside the gene matches. Germline loops: CDR1 SGHTA, CDR2 FQGNSA. Here the CDR3 DNA reads TGTGCCAGCAGCCGAACTAGCGGGGGGGGATACAATGAGCAGTTCTTC. Translation: CASSRTSGGGYNEQFF.